This T cell receptor (beta chain) was recovered during a study of breast tumors, draining lymph nodes, adjacent tissues. About this clonotype itself: What it binds is not known.

The CDR3 length is 14 residues. CDR1 is LGHNA and CDR2 is YNFKEQ in the germline V gene. V gave up 4 bases and J gave up 4 bases, with 13 bases separating them. Axillary draining lymph nodes of breast cancer patients supplied the node samples. One entry per CDR3 protein results from TCRdb running MiXCR on the multiplex PCR reads. The data show about 180,000 distinct CDR3 sequences, with 25% to 40% seen just once and approximately 4.2% held by the top ten. General study points: Tumor TCR diversity was below lymph nodes but above nontumor tissue. Tumor and nontumor repertoires were significantly more similar in luminal-like than in basal-like breast cancer. Tumor T cell lymph node origin was a supported hypothesis, not proven.

Input material: axillary lymph node tissue. The clonotype was recovered from a female donor with breast cancer. Some clones in this sample may be carry-over from other donors' samples. This chain uses TRBV4-2 with TRBJ1-2, with D possibly matching TRBD1 (5 bases). CDR3 in amino acids: CASSRETEGYGYTF. Written as DNA, the CDR3 is TGTGCCAGCAGCCGAGAGACAGAGGGCTATGGCTACACCTTC.